This is a list of T cell receptor beta chains from one sample in a study of spatial heterogeneity in lung cancer. In TCRdb, the 5' RACE reads were re-called with MiXCR into one record per CDR3 protein. The sample lists 40,000 or so distinct CDR3 sequences, 5% to 6.5% seen once, with about a quarter in the top ten. The material was PBMCs, obtained at surgery. All receptors derive from a female donor with early-stage non-small cell lung cancer. Each CDR3 is given with its conserved first and last residue. A D gene is named only where the DNA matches it firmly. Where a row states a size, it is once, few, many or the class of an expanded clone; other rows omit it.

D gene	V gene	J gene	CDR3 length	clone size	CDR3 protein	CDR3 DNA
TRBD1	TRBV6-2/TRBV6-3	TRBJ1-1	18	many	CASSYSTIGDRENTEAFF	TGTGCCAGCAGTTACTCGACTATCGGGGACAGGGAAAACACTGAAGCTTTCTTT
TRBD2	TRBV30	TRBJ2-5	15	few	CAWSAGTSVGETQYF	TGTGCCTGGAGTGCAGGGACTAGCGTTGGGGAGACCCAGTACTTC
.	TRBV21-1	TRBJ2-2	14	many	CARNGTANTGELFF	TGTGCCAGAAACGGGACAGCGAACACCGGGGAGCTGTTTTTT
.	TRBV20-1	TRBJ1-1	14	many	CSARDGRGLTEAFF	TGCAGTGCTAGAGATGGAAGGGGACTCACTGAAGCTTTCTTT
TRBD1	TRBV11-2	TRBJ2-5	16	.	CASSLKDRGGRETQYF	TGTGCCAGCAGCTTAAAGGACAGGGGCGGCCGAGAGACCCAGTACTTC
TRBD2	TRBV3-1	TRBJ2-1	14	many	CASSQAGVSNEQFF	TGTGCCAGCAGTCAAGCGGGGGTGTCCAATGAGCAGTTCTTC
TRBD2	TRBV24-1	TRBJ2-3	17	many	CATSDPGGRRGTDTQYF	TGTGCCACCAGTGATCCGGGGGGTAGACGGGGCACAGATACGCAGTATTTT
.	TRBV12-3/TRBV12-4	TRBJ1-1	14	many	CASNKLGGYTEAFF	TGTGCCAGCAACAAGTTGGGCGGTTACACTGAAGCTTTCTTT
.	TRBV3-1	TRBJ1-2	17	many	CASSQVGAGPTSDGYTF	TGTGCCAGCAGCCAAGTGGGTGCGGGCCCCACCTCGGATGGCTACACCTTC
.	TRBV20-1	TRBJ1-4	14	many	CSAHKGGLEEKLFF	TGCAGTGCTCATAAGGGGGGGTTAGAGGAAAAACTGTTTTTT
TRBD1	TRBV5-8	TRBJ1-4	16	.	CASSTTPGQGYEKLFF	TGTGCCAGCAGCACTACACCGGGACAGGGTTATGAAAAACTGTTTTTT
.	TRBV7-9	TRBJ2-5	14	many	CASTQAEYQETQYF	TGTGCGAGCACTCAGGCGGAGTACCAAGAGACCCAGTACTTC
.	TRBV5-4	TRBJ1-6	15	.	CASRSRTASNSPLHF	TGTGCCAGCAGGTCTCGGACAGCCTCAAATTCACCCCTCCACTTT
.	TRBV1	TRBJ2-5	22	many	CTSSQDLQDETGGGPHQETQYF	TGCACCAGCAGCCAAGATCTCCAAGATGAAACCGGCGGGGGCCCTCACCAAGAGACCCAGTACTTC
.	TRBV7-2	TRBJ1-1	15	.	CASSPTQVRTAEAFF	TGTGCCAGCAGCCCGACCCAGGTTAGGACTGCTGAAGCTTTCTTT
.	TRBV6-1	TRBJ1-1	14	.	CASSEAVLNTEAFF	TGTGCCAGCAGTGAAGCGGTATTGAACACTGAAGCTTTCTTT
.	TRBV20-1	TRBJ2-4	14	many	CSASPSGRQNIQYF	TGCAGTGCTAGCCCCTCGGGGCGCCAAAACATTCAGTACTTC
TRBD1	TRBV12-3/TRBV12-4	TRBJ2-6	16	many	CASRGQVYSGANVLTF	TGTGCCAGCAGAGGACAGGTCTACTCTGGGGCCAACGTCCTGACTTTC
.	TRBV28	TRBJ1-3	15	.	CASSLVLSGGNTIYF	TGTGCCAGCAGTTTGGTACTCTCGGGGGGAAACACCATATATTTT
.	TRBV14	TRBJ2-4	12	many	CASSPAGAVQYF	TGTGCCAGCAGCCCCGCGGGGGCCGTGCAGTACTTC
TRBD1	TRBV15	TRBJ1-2	14	few	CATSRSDRGVGYTF	TGTGCCACCAGCAGATCGGACAGGGGCGTCGGCTACACCTTC
.	TRBV19	TRBJ2-5	11	many	CASRSQETQYF	TGTGCCAGTAGGAGCCAAGAGACCCAGTACTTC
.	TRBV27	TRBJ2-6	15	many	CASSAQGTGANVLTF	TGTGCCAGCAGTGCTCAGGGAACTGGGGCCAACGTCCTGACTTTC
.	TRBV6-1	TRBJ2-2	15	medium-sized	CASSILAVNTGELFF	TGTGCCAGCAGTATTCTCGCGGTGAACACCGGGGAGCTGTTTTTT
.	TRBV10-3	TRBJ1-6	15	many	CAISESGVGVSPLHF	TGTGCCATCAGTGAGTCCGGGGTTGGCGTTTCACCCCTCCACTTT
.	TRBV23-1	TRBJ2-7	14	many	CASSQDSPSYEQYF	TGCGCCAGCAGTCAAGACAGCCCTTCCTACGAGCAGTACTTC
.	TRBV4-1	TRBJ1-6	14	few	CASSQYRDNSPLHF	TGCGCCAGCAGCCAATACAGGGACAATTCACCCCTCCACTTT
.	TRBV9	TRBJ2-3	14	many	CASSVDPSTDTQYF	TGTGCCAGCAGCGTAGATCCTAGCACAGATACGCAGTATTTT
.	TRBV19	TRBJ1-5	14	many	CATDPGDSNQPQHF	TGTGCCACTGACCCAGGGGATAGCAATCAGCCCCAGCATTTT
.	TRBV25-1	TRBJ2-5	15	many	CASSQTGTNSGTQYF	TGTGCCAGCAGTCAAACCGGGACAAACAGCGGGACCCAGTACTTC
.	TRBV5-6	TRBJ2-7	16	.	CASSLGSQTSTYEQYF	TGTGCCAGCAGCTTAGGGTCCCAGACCTCTACCTACGAGCAGTACTTC
.	TRBV7-9	TRBJ1-1	15	few	CASSLAGGVNTEAFF	TGTGCCAGCAGCTTAGCGGGCGGGGTGAACACTGAAGCTTTCTTT
.	TRBV5-4	TRBJ2-6	15	few	CASSLPGSGANVLTF	TGTGCCAGCAGCCTACCCGGGTCTGGGGCCAACGTCCTGACTTTC
.	TRBV24-1	TRBJ1-1	13	many	CATSDLNGREAFF	TGTGCCACCAGTGATTTGAATGGCAGAGAAGCTTTCTTT
TRBD2	TRBV6-6	TRBJ2-1	20	many	CASSLASGGGIQGTYNEQFF	TGTGCCAGCAGTTTAGCTAGCGGGGGGGGAATCCAAGGGACCTACAATGAGCAGTTCTTC
.	TRBV4-2	TRBJ2-1	16	many	CASSPQWRGDNNEQFF	TGTGCCAGCAGCCCCCAGTGGAGGGGGGACAACAATGAGCAGTTCTTC
.	TRBV4-3	TRBJ2-6	17	many	CASSQEGDHSGANVLTF	TGCGCCAGCAGCCAGGAGGGGGACCACTCTGGGGCCAACGTCCTGACTTTC
TRBD1	TRBV10-3	TRBJ2-7	13	many	CAIATGASYEQYF	TGTGCCATCGCAACAGGGGCCTCCTACGAGCAGTACTTC
.	TRBV7-2	TRBJ2-7	15	many	CASSLQGPAAYEQYF	TGTGCCAGCAGTCTCCAGGGGCCCGCGGCGTACGAGCAGTACTTC
.	TRBV12-3/TRBV12-4	TRBJ1-5	13	many	CASSLIEDQPQHF	TGTGCCAGCAGTTTAATAGAAGATCAGCCCCAGCATTTT
.	TRBV20-1	TRBJ2-1	11	many	CSALRGLEQFF	TGCAGTGCCCTCCGGGGGCTGGAGCAGTTCTTC
.	TRBV7-9	TRBJ2-5	14	many	CASSFYRGGETQYF	TGTGCCAGCAGCTTCTACAGGGGAGGAGAGACCCAGTACTTC
TRBD1	TRBV4-3	TRBJ2-2	16	.	CASSPDPARGTGELFF	TGCGCCAGCAGCCCAGACCCGGCCAGGGGGACCGGGGAGCTGTTTTTT
.	TRBV7-9	TRBJ1-2	15	many	CASSPPPRVGNGYTF	TGTGCCAGCAGCCCTCCGCCTAGGGTCGGGAACGGCTACACCTTC
.	TRBV15	TRBJ1-1	12	many	CATSRDTTEAFF	TGTGCCACCAGCAGGGACACAACTGAAGCTTTCTTT
.	TRBV7-2	TRBJ2-5	13	many	CASSLAGRETQYF	TGTGCCAGCAGCTTAGCGGGTCGAGAGACCCAGTACTTC
.	TRBV27	TRBJ2-7	12	many	CASGLGTYEQYF	TGTGCCAGCGGATTGGGCACCTACGAGCAGTACTTC
.	TRBV30	TRBJ2-2	14	.	CAWSGVTATGELFF	TGTGCCTGGAGTGGGGTTACAGCGACCGGGGAGCTGTTTTTT
.	TRBV30	TRBJ2-5	15	few	CAWSVGQDSQETQYF	TGTGCCTGGAGTGTAGGGCAAGACTCCCAAGAGACCCAGTACTTC
TRBD1	TRBV14	TRBJ2-1	16	many	CASSRRDRVSYNEQFF	TGTGCCAGCAGCCGCCGGGACAGGGTATCGTACAATGAGCAGTTCTTC
TRBD1	TRBV28	TRBJ2-3	15	many	CASSPRQGPTDTQYF	TGTGCCAGCAGCCCTAGACAGGGCCCCACAGATACGCAGTATTTT
TRBD1	TRBV2	TRBJ1-2	13	many	CASSLTGNYGYTF	TGTGCCAGCAGTCTGACAGGGAACTATGGCTACACCTTC